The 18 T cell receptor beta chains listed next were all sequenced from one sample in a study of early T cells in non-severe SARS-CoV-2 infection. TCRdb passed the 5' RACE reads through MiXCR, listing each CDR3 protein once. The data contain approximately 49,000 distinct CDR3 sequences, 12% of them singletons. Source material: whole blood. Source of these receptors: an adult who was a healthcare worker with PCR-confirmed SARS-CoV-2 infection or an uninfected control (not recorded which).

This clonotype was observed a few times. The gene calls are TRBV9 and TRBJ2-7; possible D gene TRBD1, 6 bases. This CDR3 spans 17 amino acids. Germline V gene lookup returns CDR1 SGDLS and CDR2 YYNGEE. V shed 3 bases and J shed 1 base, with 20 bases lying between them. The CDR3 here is CASSAGATGSVSYEQYF. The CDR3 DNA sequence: TGTGCCAGCAGCGCTGGGGCGACAGGAAGCGTGTCCTACGAGCAGTACTTC.

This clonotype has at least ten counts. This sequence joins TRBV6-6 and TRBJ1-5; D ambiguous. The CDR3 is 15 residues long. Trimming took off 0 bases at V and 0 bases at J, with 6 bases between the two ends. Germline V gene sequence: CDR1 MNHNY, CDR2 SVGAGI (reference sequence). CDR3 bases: TGTGCCAGCAGTTACTCGGTTCCTAGCAATCAGCCCCAGCATTTT. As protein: CASSYSVPSNQPQHF.

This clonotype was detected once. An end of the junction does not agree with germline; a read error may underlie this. The CDR3 coding sequence is TGCGCCAACAGCTTGGCACGCGAGAACGACGAGCAGTACTTC. Its protein product is CANSLARENDEQYF. The chain joins TRBV5-1 to TRBJ2-7; D unclear. The CDR3 length is 14 residues. Germline CDR1 SGHRS, CDR2 YFSETQ.

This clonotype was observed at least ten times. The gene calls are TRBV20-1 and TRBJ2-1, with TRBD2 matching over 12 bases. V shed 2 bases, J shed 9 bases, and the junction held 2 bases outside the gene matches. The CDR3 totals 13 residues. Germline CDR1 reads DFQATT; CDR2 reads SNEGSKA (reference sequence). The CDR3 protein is CSARLAGGIEQFF. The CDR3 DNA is TGCAGTGCTAGACTAGCGGGGGGGATTGAGCAGTTCTTC.

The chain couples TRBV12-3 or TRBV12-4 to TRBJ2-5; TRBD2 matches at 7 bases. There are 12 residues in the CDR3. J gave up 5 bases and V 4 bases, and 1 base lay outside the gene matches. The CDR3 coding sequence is TGTGCCAGCAGTTGGGGAGGGGAGACCCAGTACTTC. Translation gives CASSWGGETQYF.

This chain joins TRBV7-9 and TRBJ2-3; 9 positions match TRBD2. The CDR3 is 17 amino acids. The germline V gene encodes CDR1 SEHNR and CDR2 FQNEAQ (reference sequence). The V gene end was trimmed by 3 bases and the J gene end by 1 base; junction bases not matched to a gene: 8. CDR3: CASSFPTSGPGTDTQYF. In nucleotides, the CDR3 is TGTGCCAGCAGCTTCCCTACTAGCGGGCCGGGCACAGATACGCAGTATTTT.

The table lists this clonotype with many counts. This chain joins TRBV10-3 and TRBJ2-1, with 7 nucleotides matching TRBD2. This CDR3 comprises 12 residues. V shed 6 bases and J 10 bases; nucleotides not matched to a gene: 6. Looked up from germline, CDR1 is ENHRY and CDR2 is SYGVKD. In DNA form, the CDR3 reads TGTGCCATCAGCTCTAGCGGTCACGAGCAGTTCTTC. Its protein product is CAISSSGHEQFF.

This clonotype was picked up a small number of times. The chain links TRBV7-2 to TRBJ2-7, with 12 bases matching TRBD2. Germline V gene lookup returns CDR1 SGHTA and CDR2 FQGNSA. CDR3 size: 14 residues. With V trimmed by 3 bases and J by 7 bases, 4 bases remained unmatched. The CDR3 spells CASSLTSGSREQYF. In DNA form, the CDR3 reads TGTGCCAGCAGCTTGACTAGCGGGAGTCGGGAGCAGTACTTC.

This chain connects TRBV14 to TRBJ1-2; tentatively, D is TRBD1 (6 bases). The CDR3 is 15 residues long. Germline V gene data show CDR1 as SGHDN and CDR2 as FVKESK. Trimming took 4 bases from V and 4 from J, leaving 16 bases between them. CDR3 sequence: CASSPQGRRGYGYTF. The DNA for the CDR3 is TGTGCCAGCAGCCCACAGGGCCGGCGTGGCTATGGCTACACCTTC.

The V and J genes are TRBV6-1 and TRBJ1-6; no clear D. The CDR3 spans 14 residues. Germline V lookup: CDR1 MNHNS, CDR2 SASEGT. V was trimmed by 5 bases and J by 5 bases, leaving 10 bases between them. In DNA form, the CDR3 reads TGTGCCAGCAGTAGGACGGATCATAATTCACCCCTCCACTTT. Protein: CASSRTDHNSPLHF.

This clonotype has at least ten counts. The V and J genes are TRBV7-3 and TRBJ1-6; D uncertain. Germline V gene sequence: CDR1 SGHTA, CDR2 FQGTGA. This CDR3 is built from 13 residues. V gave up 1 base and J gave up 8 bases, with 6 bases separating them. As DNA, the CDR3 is TGTGCCAGCAGCTTAAAGGGCGATTCACCCCTCCACTTT. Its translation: CASSLKGDSPLHF.

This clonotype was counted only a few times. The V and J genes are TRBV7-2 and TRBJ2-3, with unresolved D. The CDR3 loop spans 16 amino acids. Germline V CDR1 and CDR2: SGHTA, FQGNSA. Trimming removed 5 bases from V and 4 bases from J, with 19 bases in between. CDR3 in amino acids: CASSPQGTHSADTQYF. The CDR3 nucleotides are TGTGCCAGCAGCCCCCAAGGCACTCACTCTGCAGATACGCAGTATTTT.

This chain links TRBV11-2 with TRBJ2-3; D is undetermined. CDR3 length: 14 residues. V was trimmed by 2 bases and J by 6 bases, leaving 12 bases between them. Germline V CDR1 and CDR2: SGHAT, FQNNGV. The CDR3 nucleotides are TGTGCCAGCAGCTTAAAGCTCGATCCGGATACGCAGTATTTT. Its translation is CASSLKLDPDTQYF. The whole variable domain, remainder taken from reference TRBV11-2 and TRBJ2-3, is EAGVAQSPRYKIIEKRQSVAFWCNPISGHATLYWYQQILGQGPKLLIQFQNNGVVDDSQLPKDRFSAERLKGVDSTLKIQPAKLEDSAVYLCASSLKLDPDTQYFGPGTRLTVL.

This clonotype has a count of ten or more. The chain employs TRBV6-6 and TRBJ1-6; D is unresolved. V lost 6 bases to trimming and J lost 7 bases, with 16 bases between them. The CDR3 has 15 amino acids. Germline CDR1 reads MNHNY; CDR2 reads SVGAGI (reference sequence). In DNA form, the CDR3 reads TGTGCCAGCAGCCCCTTATTCCGAGTCAATTCACCCCTCCACTTT. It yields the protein CASSPLFRVNSPLHF.

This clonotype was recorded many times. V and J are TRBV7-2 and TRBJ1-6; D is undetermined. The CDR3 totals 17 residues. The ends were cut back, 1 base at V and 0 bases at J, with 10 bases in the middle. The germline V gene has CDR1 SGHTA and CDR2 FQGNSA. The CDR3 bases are TGTGCCAGCAGCTTAGTCTCAACAAGCTCCTATAATTCACCCCTCCACTTT. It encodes CASSLVSTSSYNSPLHF.

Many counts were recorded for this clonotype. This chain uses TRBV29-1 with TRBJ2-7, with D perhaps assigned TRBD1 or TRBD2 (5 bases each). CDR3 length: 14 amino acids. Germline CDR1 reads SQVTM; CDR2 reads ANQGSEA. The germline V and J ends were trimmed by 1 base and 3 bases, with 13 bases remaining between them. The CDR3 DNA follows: TGCAGCGTTGAAGGGGGGAAGGCGATCTACGAGCAGTACTTC. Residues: CSVEGGKAIYEQYF.

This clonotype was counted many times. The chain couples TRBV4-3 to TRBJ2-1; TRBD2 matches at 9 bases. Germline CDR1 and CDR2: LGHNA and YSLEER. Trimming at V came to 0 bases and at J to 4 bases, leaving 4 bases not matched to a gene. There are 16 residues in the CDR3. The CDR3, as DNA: TGCGCCAGCAGCCAAGAGGGTAGCGGGGGATACAATGAGCAGTTCTTC. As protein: CASSQEGSGGYNEQFF.

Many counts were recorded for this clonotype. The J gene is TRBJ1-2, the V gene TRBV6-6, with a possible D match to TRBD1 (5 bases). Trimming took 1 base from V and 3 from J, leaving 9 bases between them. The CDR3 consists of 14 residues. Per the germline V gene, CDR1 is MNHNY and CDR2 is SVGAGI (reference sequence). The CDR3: CASSYLGVYYGYTF. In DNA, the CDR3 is TGTGCCAGCAGTTACTTGGGGGTGTACTATGGCTACACCTTC.